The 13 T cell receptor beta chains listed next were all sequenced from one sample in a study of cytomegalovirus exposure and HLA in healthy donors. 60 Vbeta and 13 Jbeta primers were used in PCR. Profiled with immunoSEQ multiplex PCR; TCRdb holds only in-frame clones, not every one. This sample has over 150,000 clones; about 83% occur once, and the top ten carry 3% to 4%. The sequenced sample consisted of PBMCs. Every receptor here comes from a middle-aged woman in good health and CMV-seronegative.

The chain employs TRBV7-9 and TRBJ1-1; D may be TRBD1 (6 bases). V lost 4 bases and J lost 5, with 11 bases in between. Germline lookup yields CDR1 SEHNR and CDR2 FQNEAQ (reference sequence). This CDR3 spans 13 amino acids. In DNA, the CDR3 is TGTGCCAGCAGCTCGGACAGTCAGACTGAAGCTTTCTTT. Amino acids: CASSSDSQTEAFF.

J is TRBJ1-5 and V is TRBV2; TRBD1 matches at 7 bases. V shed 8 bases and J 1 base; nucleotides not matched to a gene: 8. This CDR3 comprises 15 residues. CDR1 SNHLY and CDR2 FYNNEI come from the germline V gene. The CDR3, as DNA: TGTGCCAGCGGAACAGGGGCGTGGAGCAATCAGCCCCAGCATTTT. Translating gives CASGTGAWSNQPQHF.

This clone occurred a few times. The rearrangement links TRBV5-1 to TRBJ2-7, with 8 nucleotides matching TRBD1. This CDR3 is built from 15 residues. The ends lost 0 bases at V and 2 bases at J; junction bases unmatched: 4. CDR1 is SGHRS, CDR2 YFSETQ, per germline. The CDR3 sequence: CASSLGSGGPYEQYF. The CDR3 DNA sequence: TGCGCCAGCAGCTTGGGCTCAGGGGGCCCCTACGAGCAGTACTTC.

CDR3: CASTPGGQNIQYF. The CDR3 DNA sequence: TGTGCCAGCACACCAGGGGGGCAAAACATTCAGTACTTC. The genes are TRBV6-6 and TRBJ2-4, with TRBD1 as a possible D gene (7 bases). Germline CDR1 and CDR2: MNHNY and SVGAGI (reference sequence). The CDR3 spans 13 residues. The V and J ends lost 7 bases and 5 bases respectively, with 12 bases between them.

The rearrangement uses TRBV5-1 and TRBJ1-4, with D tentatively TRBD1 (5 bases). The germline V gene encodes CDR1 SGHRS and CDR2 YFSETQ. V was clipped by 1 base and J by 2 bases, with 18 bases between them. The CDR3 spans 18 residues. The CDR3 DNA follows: TGCGCCAGCAGCTTGCTCGGGGGAGGGAGAACGACTAATGAAAAACTGTTTTTT. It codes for CASSLLGGGRTTNEKLFF.

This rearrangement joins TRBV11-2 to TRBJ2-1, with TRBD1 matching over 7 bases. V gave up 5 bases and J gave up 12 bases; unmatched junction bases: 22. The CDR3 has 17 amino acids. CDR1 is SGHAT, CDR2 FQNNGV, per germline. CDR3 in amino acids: CASSTIGGQRKERGQFF. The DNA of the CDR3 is TGTGCCAGCAGCACCATAGGGGGACAGAGAAAGGAGAGGGGGCAGTTCTTC. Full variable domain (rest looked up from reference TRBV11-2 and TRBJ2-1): EAGVAQSPRYKIIEKRQSVAFWCNPISGHATLYWYQQILGQGPKLLIQFQNNGVVDDSQLPKDRFSAERLKGVDSTLKIQPAKLEDSAVYLCASSTIGGQRKERGQFFGPGTRLTVL.

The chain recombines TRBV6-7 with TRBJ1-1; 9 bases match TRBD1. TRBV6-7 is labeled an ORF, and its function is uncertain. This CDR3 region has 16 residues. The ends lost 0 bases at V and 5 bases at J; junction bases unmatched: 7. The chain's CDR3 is CASSYSRTGERTEAFF. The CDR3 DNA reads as TGTGCCAGCAGTTACTCACGGACAGGGGAAAGGACTGAAGCTTTCTTT.

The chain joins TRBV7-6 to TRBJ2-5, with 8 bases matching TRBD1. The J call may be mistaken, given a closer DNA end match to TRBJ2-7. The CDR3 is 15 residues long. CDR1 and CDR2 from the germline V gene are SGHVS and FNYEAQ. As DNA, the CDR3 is TGTGCCAGCAGCCGGGGGCCGACAGGGGCCTACGAGCAGTACTTC. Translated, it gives CASSRGPTGAYEQYF.

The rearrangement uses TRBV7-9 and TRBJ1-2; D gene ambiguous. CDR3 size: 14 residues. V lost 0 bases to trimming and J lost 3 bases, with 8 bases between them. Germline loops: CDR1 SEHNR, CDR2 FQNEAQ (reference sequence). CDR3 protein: CASSLADGDYGYTF. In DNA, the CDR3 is TGTGCCAGCAGCTTAGCTGACGGAGACTATGGCTACACCTTC.

The CDR3 sequence is CASSNRQGDGYTF. The CDR3 DNA reads TGCGCCAGCAGTAATAGGCAGGGGGACGGCTACACCTTC. V usage is TRBV5-1 and J usage is TRBJ1-2; 7 positions agree with TRBD1. Germline trimming cut 5 bases from V and 8 bases from J; bases unmatched to any gene: 9. The CDR3 spans 13 residues. Germline assignment: CDR1 SGHRS and CDR2 YFSETQ.

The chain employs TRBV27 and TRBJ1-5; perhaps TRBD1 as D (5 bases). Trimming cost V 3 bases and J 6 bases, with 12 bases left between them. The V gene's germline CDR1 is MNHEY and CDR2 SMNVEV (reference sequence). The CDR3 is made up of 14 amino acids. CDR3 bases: TGTGCCAGCAGTTTTCGGGGGTTTGGTCAGCCCCAGCATTTT. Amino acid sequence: CASSFRGFGQPQHF.

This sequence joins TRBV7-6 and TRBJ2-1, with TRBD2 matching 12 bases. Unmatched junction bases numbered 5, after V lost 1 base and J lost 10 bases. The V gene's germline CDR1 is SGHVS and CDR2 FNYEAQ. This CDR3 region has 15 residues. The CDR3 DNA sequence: TGTGCCAGCAGCTTAGTGACTAGCGGGAGTGAGGAGCAGTTCTTC. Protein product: CASSLVTSGSEEQFF.

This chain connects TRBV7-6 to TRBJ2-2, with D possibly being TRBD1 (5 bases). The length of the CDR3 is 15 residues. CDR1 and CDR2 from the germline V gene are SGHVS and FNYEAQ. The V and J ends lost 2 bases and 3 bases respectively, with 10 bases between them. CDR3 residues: CASSLNPGYTGELFF. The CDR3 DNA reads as TGTGCCAGCAGCTTAAACCCAGGGTACACCGGGGAGCTGTTTTTT.